This T cell receptor (beta chain) was identified during a study of T cells in Graves' hyperthyroidism and ophthalmopathy. General study results and limits: Most clonotypes that expanded in the thyroid above 0.001 also showed up in blood.

CDR3 length: 13 residues. Trimming shortened V by 6 bases and J by 5 bases, and 12 bases separated the two germline ends. Researchers amplified the TCR beta CDR3 regions from RNA transcripts. A first-round RT-PCR of the TCR CDR3 used the HTBI primer set. One entry per CDR3 protein, called by TCRdb with MiXCR from the multiplex PCR reads. The sample holds under 300,000 distinct CDR3 sequences, roughly an eighth seen once. This clonotype showed up many times. Antigen: not known. An absence of ophthalmopathy progression within 18 months meant stable Graves' hyperthyroidism. This TCR was recovered from a woman aged 40-49 years with Graves' hyperthyroidism. The sample consisted of blood. The chain combines TRBV12-3 or TRBV12-4 with TRBJ2-3; the D gene is possibly TRBD1 (6 bases). This CDR3 is CASRLSRGDTQYF. The CDR3 bases are TGTGCCAGCAGGTTGTCCAGGGGAGATACGCAGTATTTT.